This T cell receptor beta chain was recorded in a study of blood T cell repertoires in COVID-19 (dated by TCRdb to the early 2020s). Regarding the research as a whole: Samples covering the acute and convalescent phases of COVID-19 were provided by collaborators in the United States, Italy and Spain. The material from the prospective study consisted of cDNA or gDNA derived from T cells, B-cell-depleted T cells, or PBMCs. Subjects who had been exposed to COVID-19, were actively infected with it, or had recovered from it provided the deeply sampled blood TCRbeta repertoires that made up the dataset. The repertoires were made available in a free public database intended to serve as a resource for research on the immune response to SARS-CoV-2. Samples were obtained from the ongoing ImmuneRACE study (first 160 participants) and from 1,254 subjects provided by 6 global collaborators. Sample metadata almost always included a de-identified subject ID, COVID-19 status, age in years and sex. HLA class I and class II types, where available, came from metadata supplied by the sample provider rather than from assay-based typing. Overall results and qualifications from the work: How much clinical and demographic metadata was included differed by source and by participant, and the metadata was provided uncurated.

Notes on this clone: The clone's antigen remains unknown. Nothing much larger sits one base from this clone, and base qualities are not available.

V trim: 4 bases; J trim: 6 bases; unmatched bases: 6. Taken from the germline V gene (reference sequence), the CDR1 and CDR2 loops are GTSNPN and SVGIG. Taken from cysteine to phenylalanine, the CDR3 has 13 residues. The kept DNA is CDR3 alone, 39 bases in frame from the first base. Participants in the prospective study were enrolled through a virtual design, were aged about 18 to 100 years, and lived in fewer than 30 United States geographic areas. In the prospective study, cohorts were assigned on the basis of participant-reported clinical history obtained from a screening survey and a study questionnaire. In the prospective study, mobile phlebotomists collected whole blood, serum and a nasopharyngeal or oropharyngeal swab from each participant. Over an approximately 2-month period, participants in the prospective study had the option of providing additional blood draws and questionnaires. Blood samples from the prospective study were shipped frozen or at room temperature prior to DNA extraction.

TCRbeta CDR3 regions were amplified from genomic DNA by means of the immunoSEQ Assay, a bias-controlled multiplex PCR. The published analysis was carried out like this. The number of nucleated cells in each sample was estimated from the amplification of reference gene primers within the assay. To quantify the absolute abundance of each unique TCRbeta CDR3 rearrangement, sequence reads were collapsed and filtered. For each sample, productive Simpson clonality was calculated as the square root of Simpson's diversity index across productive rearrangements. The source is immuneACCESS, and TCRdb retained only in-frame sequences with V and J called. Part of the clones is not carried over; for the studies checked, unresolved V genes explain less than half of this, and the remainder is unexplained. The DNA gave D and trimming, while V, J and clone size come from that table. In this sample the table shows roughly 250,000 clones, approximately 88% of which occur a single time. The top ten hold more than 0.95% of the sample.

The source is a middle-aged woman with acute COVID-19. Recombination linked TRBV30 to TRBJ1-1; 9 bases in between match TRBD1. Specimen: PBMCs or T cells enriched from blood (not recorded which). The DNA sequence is TGTGCCTGGAAGGACAGGGGAACCCCTGAAGCTTTCTTT. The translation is CAWKDRGTPEAFF.